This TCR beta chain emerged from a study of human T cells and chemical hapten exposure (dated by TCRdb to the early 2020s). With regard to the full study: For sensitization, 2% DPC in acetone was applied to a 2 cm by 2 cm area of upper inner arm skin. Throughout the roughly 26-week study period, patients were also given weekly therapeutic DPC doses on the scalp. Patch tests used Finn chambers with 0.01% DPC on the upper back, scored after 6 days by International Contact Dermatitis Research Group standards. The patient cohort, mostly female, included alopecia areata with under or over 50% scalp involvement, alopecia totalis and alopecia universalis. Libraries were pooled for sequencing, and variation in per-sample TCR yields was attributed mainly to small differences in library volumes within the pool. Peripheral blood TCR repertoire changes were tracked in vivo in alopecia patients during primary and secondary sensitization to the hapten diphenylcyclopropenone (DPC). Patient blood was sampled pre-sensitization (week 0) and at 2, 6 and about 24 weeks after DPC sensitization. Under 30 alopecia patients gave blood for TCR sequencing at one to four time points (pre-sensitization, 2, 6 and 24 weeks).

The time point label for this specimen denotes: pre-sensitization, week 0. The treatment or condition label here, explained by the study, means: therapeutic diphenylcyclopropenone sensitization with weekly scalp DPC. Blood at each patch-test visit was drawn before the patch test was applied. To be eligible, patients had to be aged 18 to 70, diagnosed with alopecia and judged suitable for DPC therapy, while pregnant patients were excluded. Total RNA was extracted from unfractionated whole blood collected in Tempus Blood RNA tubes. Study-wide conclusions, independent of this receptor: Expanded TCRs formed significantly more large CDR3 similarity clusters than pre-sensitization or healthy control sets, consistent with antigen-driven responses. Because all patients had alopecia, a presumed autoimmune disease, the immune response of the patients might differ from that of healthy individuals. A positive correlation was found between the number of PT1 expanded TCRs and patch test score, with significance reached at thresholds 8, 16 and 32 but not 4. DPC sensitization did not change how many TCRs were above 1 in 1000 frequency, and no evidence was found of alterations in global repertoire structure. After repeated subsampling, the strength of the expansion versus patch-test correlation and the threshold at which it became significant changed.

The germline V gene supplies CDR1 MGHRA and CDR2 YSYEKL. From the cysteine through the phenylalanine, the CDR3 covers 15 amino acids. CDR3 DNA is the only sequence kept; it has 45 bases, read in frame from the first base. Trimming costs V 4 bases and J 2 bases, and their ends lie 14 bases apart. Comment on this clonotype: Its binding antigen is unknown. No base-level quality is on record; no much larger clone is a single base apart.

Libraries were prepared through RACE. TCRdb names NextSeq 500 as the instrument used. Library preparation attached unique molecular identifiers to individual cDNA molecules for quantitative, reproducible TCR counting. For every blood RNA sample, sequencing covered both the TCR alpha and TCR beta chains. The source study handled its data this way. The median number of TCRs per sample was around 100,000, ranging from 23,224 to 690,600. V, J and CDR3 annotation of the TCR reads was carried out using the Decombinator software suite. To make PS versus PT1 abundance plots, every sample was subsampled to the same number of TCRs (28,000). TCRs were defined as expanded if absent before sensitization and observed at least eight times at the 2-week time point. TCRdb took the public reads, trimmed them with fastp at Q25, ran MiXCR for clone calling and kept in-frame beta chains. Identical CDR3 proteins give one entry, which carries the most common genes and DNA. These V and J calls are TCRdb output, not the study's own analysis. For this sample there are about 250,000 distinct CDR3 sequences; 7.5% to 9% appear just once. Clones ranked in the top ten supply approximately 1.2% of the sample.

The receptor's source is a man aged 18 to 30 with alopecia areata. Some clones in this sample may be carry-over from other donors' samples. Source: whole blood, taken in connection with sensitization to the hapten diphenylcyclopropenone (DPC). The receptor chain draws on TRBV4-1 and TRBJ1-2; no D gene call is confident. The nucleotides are TGCGCCAGCAGCCCCTTACCCGCCTCGAACTATGGCTACACCTTC. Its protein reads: CASSPLPASNYGYTF.